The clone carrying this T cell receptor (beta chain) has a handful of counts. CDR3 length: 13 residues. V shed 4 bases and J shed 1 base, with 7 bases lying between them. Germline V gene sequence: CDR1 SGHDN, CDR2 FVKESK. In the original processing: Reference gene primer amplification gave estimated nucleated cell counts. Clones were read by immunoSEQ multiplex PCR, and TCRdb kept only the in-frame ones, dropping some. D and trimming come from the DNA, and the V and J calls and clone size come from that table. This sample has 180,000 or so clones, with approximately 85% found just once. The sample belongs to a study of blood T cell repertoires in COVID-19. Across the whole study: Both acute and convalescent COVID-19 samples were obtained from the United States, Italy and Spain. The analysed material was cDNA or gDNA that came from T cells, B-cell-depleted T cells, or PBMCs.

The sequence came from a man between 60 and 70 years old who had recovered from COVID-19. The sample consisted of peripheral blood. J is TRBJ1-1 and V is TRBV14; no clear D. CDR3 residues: CASSRVSNTEAFF. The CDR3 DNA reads TGTGCCAGCAGCCGAGTCTCGAACACTGAAGCTTTCTTT.